This record covers a single T cell receptor beta chain. This clone was counted between two and nine times. Its antigen is unknown. No much larger clone exists at a distance of one base, and base qualities are not known. The data belong to a study of memory CD4+ T cells and cytomegalovirus serostatus (dated by TCRdb to between 2018 and 2021). Describing the broader study: The cohort comprised 33 healthy Belgian adults, 9 CMV seropositive and 24 CMV seronegative. The study sequenced CD4+ memory TCRbeta repertoires of a Belgian cohort with known cytomegalovirus serostatus to replicate a published TCR-based CMV serostatus classifier.

General conclusions and limits of the study: For predicting CMV serostatus, the median bootstrapped AUC was approximately 0.95 using the original framework and roughly 0.92 using a US-trained random forest. The results were interpreted as suggesting that the CMV-associated TCR signature is largely present in the CD4+ memory repertoire. On the Belgian cohort, the classifier built on the original framework reached a median bootstrapped AUC of about 0.95, with a 95% CI of 0.76-1.00. Among the approximately 160 previously reported CMV-associated TCRbeta sequences, 67 showed up in the CD4+ memory repertoires, with each one found in between one and five individuals. Only CD4+CD45RO+ memory cells were sequenced, in contrast to the original study, which included naive and memory CD4+ and CD8+ populations.

For CDR1 and CDR2, the germline V gene lists SGHRS and YFSETQ. Taken from cysteine to phenylalanine, the CDR3 has 16 residues. Kept here is only the CDR3 DNA, which spans 48 bases and is read in frame from base 1. The junction shows trimming of 4 bases on V and 3 bases on J, and the gene matches do not reach 12 bases of it. The Quick-DNA Microprep Kit was used to extract genomic DNA from the sorted cells. TCRbeta DNA was amplified with the immunoSEQ hsTCRbeta kit following the manufacturer's protocol. An Illumina MiSeq instrument was used to sequence the TCRbeta libraries. Regarding the original processing steps: After out-of-frame sequences were removed, 2 million to 2.5 million distinct TCRbeta sequences remained, averaging around 67,000 per individual. Each individual was scored according to the count of 164 previously reported CMV-associated TCRbeta sequences and the total productive distinct TCRbeta count. A beta-binomial model was reimplemented in Python, and scikit-learn random forests with default parameters were trained on US cohort data. Classifier performance on the Belgian cohort was summarized as median AUC with percentile confidence intervals calculated over 10,000 bootstrap iterations. The table comes from immuneACCESS by way of TCRdb, which keeps in-frame sequences with V and J called. Part of the clones is missing from these tables; in studies checked, under half for an unresolved V gene and the rest for unknown reasons. The V and J calls and clone size come from that table; D and trimming were worked out from the DNA. This sample lists some 87,000 clones; 80% were detected once. The top ten constitute 3.6% of the sample.

Single viable CD3+CD4+CD8-CD45RO+ cells were sorted as memory CD4+ T cells on a FACSAria II. CMV serostatus was determined with a Roche Elecsys assay detecting serum IgG against CMV pp150, pp28, p38 and p52. After thawing, total CD4+ T cells were enriched by positive selection with CD4 magnetic microbeads. The samples came from a separate study whose specific focus was interrogating the CD4+ T cell memory repertoire. Peripheral blood mononuclear cells were isolated and cryopreserved according to standard operating procedures, and serum was kept at -80 degrees C. The staining relied on CD3-PerCP (BW264/56), CD4-APC (RPA-T4), CD45RO-PE (UCHT1) and CD8-Pacific Orange (3B5) antibodies, and Sytox blue was used to exclude non-viable cells.

This clonotype originated in an adult in good health and CMV-seropositive. Sequenced sample: memory CD4+ T cells from blood. The V gene is TRBV5-1 and the J gene is TRBJ2-5; 7 bases in the junction line up with TRBD2. For the CDR3, the sequence is CASSRTALGREETQYF. The DNA is TGCGCCAGCAGCCGCACTGCCCTGGGGAGGGAAGAGACCCAGTACTTC.